One and the same sample provided the 5 T cell receptor beta chains below, sequenced in a study of T cell responses to AZD1222 COVID-19 vaccine (dated by TCRdb to the early 2020s). The sample's time point label is to be understood as: baseline before first vaccination. The library was made by the immunoSEQ multiplex PCR assay. TCRdb holds this immuneACCESS table with in-frame rearrangements only. Some clones are missing; in checked studies, unresolved V genes explain under half, and the rest has no known cause. A total of some 130,000 clones appear in this sample, over 85% of them only once. In total, the top ten clones hold roughly 5% of the sample. Sequences were derived from peripheral blood, sampled on day 0 of AZD1222 vaccination. These receptors all stem from an adult in good health.

This rearrangement joins TRBV14 to TRBJ2-7; TRBD1 matches at 8 bases. CDR1 SGHDN and CDR2 FVKESK come from the germline V gene. With 4 bases clipped from V and 2 bases from J, the junction kept 4 bases outside the gene matches. There are 14 residues in the CDR3. The CDR3 loop reads CASSPRDRPYEQYF. The CDR3 DNA follows: TGTGCCAGCAGCCCCCGGGACAGGCCCTACGAGCAGTACTTC.

This clone was seen a few times. The V gene is TRBV29-1, the J gene TRBJ1-2, with unresolved D. The CDR3 spans 14 residues. The V end lost 4 bases, the J end lost 2 bases, and 14 bases lay between the germline ends. Germline values: CDR1 SQVTM, CDR2 ANQGSEA. CDR3 amino acids: CSVAKAQPNYGYTF. As DNA, the CDR3 is TGCAGCGTTGCCAAGGCACAGCCAAACTATGGCTACACCTTC.

This chain's CDR3 is CASSMNTGELFF. In DNA form, the CDR3 reads TGTGCCAGCAGTATGAACACCGGGGAGCTGTTTTTT. V and J are TRBV11-2 and TRBJ2-2; D call uncertain. Germline CDR1 and CDR2: SGHAT and FQNNGV. The CDR3 is 12 residues long. Deletions cut 6 bases from V and 1 base from J, with 3 bases between.

This sequence joins TRBV10-3 and TRBJ2-7; the match to TRBD2 covers 8 bases. This CDR3 contains 13 residues. Trimming cost V 8 bases and J 5 bases; bases outside gene matches: 8. The germline V gene encodes CDR1 ENHRY and CDR2 SYGVKD. The CDR3 DNA is TGTGCCATCTTGGCCAGCGGGAGCCACGAGCAGTACTTC. It translates to CAILASGSHEQYF.

The rearrangement joins TRBV29-1 to TRBJ2-3; the D call may be TRBD1 or TRBD2 (5 bases each). Germline V gene data show CDR1 as SQVTM and CDR2 as ANQGSEA. This CDR3 is built from 11 residues. V was clipped by 6 bases and J by 5 bases, with 9 bases between them. The CDR3, as DNA: TGCAGCGTAGGGGCGGGAGATACGCAGTATTTT. It translates to CSVGAGDTQYF.